The next 5 T cell receptor beta chains were all read from a single sample in a study of regulatory T cells in long-lasting Graves disease. Arm-PCR of CDR3 regions and iRepertoire HTBI primers were used to build TCR beta libraries. Via MiXCR, TCRdb re-called the multiplex PCR reads, giving one row per CDR3 protein. The data hold about 560,000 distinct CDR3 sequences, with around 16% observed a single time. Regarding time point: newly diagnosed GD, antithyroid drugs for less than 3 months. RNA isolated from PBMCs was used to make the TCR library. These sequences were also reported in another study, on T cells in Graves' hyperthyroidism and ophthalmopathy.

Sequenced here: peripheral blood mononuclear cells (PBMCs), sampled at new diagnosis, from a patient treated with antithyroid drugs. These receptors all stem from a man between 18 and 35 years old with Graves disease.

This rearrangement joins TRBV7-9 to TRBJ1-2, with TRBD1 identical over 10 bases. V gave up 4 bases and J gave up 7 bases; unmatched junction bases: 12. CDR3 length: 16 amino acids. Germline lookup yields CDR1 SEHNR and CDR2 FQNEAQ (reference sequence). DNA of the CDR3: TGTGCCAGCAGCTCCGCGGGGACAGGGGCTTTTGGTGGCTACACCTTC. The encoded protein is CASSSAGTGAFGGYTF.

This clonotype has a count of ten or more. This chain connects TRBV30 to TRBJ2-7; TRBD2 matches 13 bases. This CDR3 is 14 amino acids long. Germline assignment: CDR1 GTSNPN and CDR2 SVGIG (reference sequence). V lost 3 bases, J lost 3 bases, and 2 bases stayed unmatched. The CDR3 protein is CAWSRTSGSYEQYF. The CDR3 DNA sequence: TGTGCCTGGAGCCGGACTAGCGGGAGCTACGAGCAGTACTTC.

In this sample, this clonotype turned up a few times. This chain connects TRBV7-9 to TRBJ2-7; D uncertain. The CDR3 spans 13 residues. CDR1 is SEHNR and CDR2 is FQNEAQ in the germline V gene (reference sequence). The ends were cut back, 3 bases at V and 7 bases at J, with 13 bases in the middle. The CDR3 here is CASSFVSDGEQYF. The CDR3 DNA reads TGTGCCAGCAGCTTTGTCAGTGACGGGGAGCAGTACTTC.

At least ten counts were recorded for this clonotype. The chain couples TRBV20-1 to TRBJ2-2; D may correspond to TRBD1 or TRBD2 (6 bases each). V was pared by 5 bases and J by 4 bases, with 17 bases between. CDR1 DFQATT and CDR2 SNEGSKA come from the germline V gene (reference sequence). The CDR3 is 15 amino acids. CDR3 coding DNA: TGCAGTGCTTACTCTACCGGGGGCGTCACCGGGGAGCTGTTTTTT. Residues: CSAYSTGGVTGELFF.

This clonotype was counted between two and nine times. One end of the junction does not line up with germline, which may come from a read error. The rearrangement links TRBV5-1 to TRBJ2-7; D is perhaps TRBD2 (5 bases). CDR3 size: 14 residues. CDR1 and CDR2 (germline): SGHRS, YFSETQ. The CDR3 protein is CASSDTDYSDEQYF. The CDR3 DNA reads as TGCGCCAGCAGCGACACCGACTACTCCGACGAGCAGTACTTC.